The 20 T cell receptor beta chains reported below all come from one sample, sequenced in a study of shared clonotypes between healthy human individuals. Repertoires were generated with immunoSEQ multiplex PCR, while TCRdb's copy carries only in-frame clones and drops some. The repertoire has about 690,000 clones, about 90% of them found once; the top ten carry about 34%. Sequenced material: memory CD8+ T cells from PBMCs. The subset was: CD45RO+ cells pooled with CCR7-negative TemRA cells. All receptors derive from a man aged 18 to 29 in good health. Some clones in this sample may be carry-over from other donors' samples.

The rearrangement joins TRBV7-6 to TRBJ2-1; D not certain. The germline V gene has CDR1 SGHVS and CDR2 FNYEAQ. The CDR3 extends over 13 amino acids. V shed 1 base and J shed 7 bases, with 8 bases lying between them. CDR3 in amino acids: CASSLDGFNEQFF. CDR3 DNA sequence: TGTGCCAGCAGCTTAGACGGGTTTAATGAGCAGTTCTTC.

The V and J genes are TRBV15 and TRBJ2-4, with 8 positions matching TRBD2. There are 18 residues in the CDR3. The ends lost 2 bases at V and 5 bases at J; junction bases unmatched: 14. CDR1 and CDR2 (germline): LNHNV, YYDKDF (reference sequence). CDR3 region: CATSRLPGGDPSENIQYF. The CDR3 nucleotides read TGTGCCACCAGCAGACTCCCCGGGGGGGATCCGTCAGAAAACATTCAGTACTTC.

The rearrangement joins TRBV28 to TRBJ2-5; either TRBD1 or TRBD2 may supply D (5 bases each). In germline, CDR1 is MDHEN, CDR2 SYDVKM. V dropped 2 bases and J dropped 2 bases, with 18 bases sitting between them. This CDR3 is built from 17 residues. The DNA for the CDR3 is TGTGCCAGCAGTTTACTTGGGGTCGGGGACGGGCAAGAGACCCAGTACTTC. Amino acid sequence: CASSLLGVGDGQETQYF.

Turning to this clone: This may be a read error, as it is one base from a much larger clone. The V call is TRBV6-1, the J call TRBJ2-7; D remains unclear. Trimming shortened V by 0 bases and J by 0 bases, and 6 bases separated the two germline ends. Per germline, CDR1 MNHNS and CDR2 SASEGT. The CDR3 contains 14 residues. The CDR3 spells CASSEAGSSYEQYF. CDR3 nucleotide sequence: TGTGCCAGCAGTGAAGCTGGCAGCTCCTACGAGCAGTACTTC.

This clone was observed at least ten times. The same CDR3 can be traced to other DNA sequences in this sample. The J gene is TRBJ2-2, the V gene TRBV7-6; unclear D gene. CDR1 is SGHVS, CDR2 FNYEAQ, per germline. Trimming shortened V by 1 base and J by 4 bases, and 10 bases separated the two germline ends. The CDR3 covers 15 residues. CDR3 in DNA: TGTGCCAGCAGCTTAGGGCCCAGTGTCACCGGGGAGCTGTTTTTT. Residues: CASSLGPSVTGELFF. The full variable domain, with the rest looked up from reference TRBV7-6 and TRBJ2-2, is GAGVSQSPRYKVTKRGQDVALRCDPISGHVSLYWYRQALGQGPEFLTYFNYEAQQDKSGLPNDRFSAERPEGSISTLTIQRTEQRDSAMYRCASSLGPSVTGELFFGEGSRLTVL.

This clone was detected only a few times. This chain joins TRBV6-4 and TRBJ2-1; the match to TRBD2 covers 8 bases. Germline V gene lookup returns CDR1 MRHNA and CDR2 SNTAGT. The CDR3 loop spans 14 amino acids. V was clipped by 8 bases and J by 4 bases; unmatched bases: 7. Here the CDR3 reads CASSPTSEYNEQFF. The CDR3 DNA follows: TGTGCCAGCTCCCCGACTAGCGAGTACAATGAGCAGTTCTTC.

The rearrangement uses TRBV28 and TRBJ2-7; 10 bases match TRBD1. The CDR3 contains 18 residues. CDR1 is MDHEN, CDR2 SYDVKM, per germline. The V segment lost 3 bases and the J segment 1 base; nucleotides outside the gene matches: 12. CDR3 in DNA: TGTGCCAGCAGTTTCCTGGACAGGGGGGTTTCGGTATCCTACGAGCAGTACTTC. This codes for CASSFLDRGVSVSYEQYF.

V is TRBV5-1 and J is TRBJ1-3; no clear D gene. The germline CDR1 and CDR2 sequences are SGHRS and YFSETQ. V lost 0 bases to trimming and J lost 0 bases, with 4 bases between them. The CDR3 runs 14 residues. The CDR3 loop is CASSLGLSGNTIYF. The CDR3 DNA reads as TGCGCCAGCAGCTTGGGCCTCTCTGGAAACACCATATATTTT. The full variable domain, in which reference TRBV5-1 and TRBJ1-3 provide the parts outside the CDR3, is KAGVTQTPRYLIKTRGQQVTLSCSPISGHRSVSWYQQTPGQGLQFLFEYFSETQRNKGNFPGRFSGRQFSNSRSEMNVSTLELGDSALYLCASSLGLSGNTIYFGEGSWLTVV.

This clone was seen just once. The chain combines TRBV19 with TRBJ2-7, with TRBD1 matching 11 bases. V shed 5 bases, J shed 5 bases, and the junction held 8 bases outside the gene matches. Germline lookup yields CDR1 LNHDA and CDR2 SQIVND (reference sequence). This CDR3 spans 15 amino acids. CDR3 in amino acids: CASSPRDRGNDEQYF. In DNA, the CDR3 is TGTGCCAGTAGTCCGAGGGACAGGGGGAACGACGAGCAGTACTTC.

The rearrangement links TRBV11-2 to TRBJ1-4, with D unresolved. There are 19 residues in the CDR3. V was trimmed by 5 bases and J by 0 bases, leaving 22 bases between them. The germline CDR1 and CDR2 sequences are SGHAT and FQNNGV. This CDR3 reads CASSQSRRKDLATNEKLFF. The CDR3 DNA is TGTGCCAGCAGCCAATCTAGACGGAAGGATCTTGCAACTAATGAAAAACTGTTTTTT.

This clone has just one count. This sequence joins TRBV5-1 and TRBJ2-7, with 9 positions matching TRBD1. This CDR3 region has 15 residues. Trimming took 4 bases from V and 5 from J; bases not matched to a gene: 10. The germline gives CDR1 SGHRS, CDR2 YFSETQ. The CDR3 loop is CASSPLQGASHEQYF. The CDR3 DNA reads TGCGCCAGCAGCCCCCTACAGGGGGCGTCTCACGAGCAGTACTTC.

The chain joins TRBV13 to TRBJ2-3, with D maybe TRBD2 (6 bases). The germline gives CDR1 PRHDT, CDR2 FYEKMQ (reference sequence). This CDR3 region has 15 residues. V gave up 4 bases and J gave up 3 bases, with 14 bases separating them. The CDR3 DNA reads TGTGCCAGCAGCTCCCCCAGAGGAGGGACAGATACGCAGTATTTT. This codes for CASSSPRGGTDTQYF.

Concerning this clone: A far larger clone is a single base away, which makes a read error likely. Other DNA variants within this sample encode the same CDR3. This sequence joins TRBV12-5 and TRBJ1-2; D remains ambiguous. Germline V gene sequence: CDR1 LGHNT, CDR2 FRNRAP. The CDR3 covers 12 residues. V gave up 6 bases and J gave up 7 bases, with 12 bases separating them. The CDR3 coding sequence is TGTGCTAGTGGCTTGTTTGGGTTTGGCTACACCTTC. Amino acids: CASGLFGFGYTF.

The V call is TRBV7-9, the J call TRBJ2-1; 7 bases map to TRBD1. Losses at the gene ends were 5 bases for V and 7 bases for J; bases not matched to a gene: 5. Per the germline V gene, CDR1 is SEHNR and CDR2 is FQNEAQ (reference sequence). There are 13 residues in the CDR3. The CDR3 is CASSPDRDNEQFF. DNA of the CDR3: TGTGCCAGCAGCCCCGACAGGGATAATGAGCAGTTCTTC.

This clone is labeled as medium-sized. The CDR3 DNA follows: TGTGCCAGCAGCTCCCGACTGGTAGCGTTGTCCTACAATGAGCAGTTCTTC. This codes for CASSSRLVALSYNEQFF. The V call is TRBV9, the J call TRBJ2-1, with D perhaps TRBD2 (5 bases). The germline V gene has CDR1 SGDLS and CDR2 YYNGEE. The CDR3 spans 17 residues. The ends were cut back, 4 bases at V and 1 base at J, with 18 bases in the middle.

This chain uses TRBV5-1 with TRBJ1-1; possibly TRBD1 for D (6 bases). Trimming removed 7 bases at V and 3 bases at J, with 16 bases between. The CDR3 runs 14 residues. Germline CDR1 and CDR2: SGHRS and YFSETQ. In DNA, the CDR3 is TGCGCCAGCGGAGAGGGGGGGGCCGACACTGAAGCTTTCTTT. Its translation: CASGEGGADTEAFF.

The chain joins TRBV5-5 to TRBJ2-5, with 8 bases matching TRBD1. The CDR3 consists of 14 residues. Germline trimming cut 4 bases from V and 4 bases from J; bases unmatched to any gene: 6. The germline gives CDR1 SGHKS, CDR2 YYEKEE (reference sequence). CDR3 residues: CASSGQGRGETQYF. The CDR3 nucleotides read TGTGCCAGCAGCGGACAGGGAAGGGGAGAGACCCAGTACTTC.

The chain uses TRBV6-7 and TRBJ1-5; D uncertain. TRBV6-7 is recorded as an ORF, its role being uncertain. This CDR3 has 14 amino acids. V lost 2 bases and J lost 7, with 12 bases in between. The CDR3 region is CASSYPRPRQPQHF. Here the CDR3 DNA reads TGTGCCAGCAGTTACCCCAGACCAAGGCAGCCCCAGCATTTT.

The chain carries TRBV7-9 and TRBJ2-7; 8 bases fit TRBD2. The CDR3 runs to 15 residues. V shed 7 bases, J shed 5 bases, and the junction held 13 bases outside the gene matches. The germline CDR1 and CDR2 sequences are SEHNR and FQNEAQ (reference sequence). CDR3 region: CASTPSGSATDEQYF. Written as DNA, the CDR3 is TGTGCCAGCACCCCAAGCGGGAGCGCAACTGACGAGCAGTACTTC.

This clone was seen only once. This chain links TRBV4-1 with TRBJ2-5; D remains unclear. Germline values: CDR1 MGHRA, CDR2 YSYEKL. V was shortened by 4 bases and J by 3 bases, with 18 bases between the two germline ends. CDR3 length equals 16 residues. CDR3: CASSPPLSGIEETQYF. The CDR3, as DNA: TGCGCCAGCAGCCCACCGTTATCCGGCATAGAAGAGACCCAGTACTTC.